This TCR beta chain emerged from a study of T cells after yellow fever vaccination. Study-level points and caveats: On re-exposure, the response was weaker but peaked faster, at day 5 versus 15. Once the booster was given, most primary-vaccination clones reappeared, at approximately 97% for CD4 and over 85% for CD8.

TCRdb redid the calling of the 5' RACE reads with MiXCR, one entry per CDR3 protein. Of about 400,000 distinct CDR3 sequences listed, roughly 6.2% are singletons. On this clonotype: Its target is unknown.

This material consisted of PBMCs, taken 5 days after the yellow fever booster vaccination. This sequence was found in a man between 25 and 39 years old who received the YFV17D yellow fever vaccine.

The CDR3 region is CTISPRLAGTRGSYEQYF. CDR3 nucleotide sequence: TGTACCATCAGTCCCCGACTAGCGGGAACCAGGGGCTCCTACGAGCAGTACTTC. V usage is TRBV12-3 or TRBV12-4 and J usage is TRBJ2-7, with TRBD2 matching over 11 bases. This CDR3 comprises 18 residues.